This TCR beta chain was identified during a study of T cell changes during pregnancy in multiple sclerosis. Profiled with immunoSEQ multiplex PCR; TCRdb holds only in-frame clones, not every one. The sample holds 90,000 to 100,000 clones, roughly nine tenths seen once. V was pared by 2 bases and J by 2 bases, with 5 bases of the junction left unmatched. From germline, CDR1 is MNHEY and CDR2 SMNVEV (reference sequence). The CDR3 extends over 16 amino acids. This clonotype originated in a female donor with multiple sclerosis, enrolled in a pregnancy study. This specimen was peripheral blood, taken in the first trimester of pregnancy. The rearrangement links TRBV27 to TRBJ1-3, with 8 bases that match TRBD1. CDR3 in amino acids: CASSLRLTGAGNTIYF. In DNA, the CDR3 is TGTGCCAGCAGTTTAAGGCTGACAGGGGCTGGAAACACCATATATTTT.